The 6 T cell receptor beta chains below were found in one sample sequenced in a study of shared clonotypes between healthy human individuals. Terminally differentiated effector memory CD45RA+ cells were excluded by CCR7 positive selection of CD45RO-negative cells. TCRdb's table, derived via immunoSEQ multiplex PCR, lists solely in-frame clones and lacks some. The sample holds more than 550,000 clones, roughly 94% seen once. Input material: naive CD8+ T cells sorted from blood. These receptors were collected from a young man in good health.

J is TRBJ2-3 and V is TRBV5-8; D might be TRBD1 or TRBD2, each matching 5 bases. Looked up from germline, CDR1 is SGHTS and CDR2 is YDEGEE. This CDR3 has 16 amino acids. V gave up 5 bases and J gave up 0 bases, with 16 bases separating them. The CDR3 here is CASSSGTGESTDTQYF. CDR3 DNA sequence: TGTGCCAGCAGTTCGGGAACAGGAGAAAGCACAGATACGCAGTATTTT.

V is TRBV7-9 and J is TRBJ2-3, with D unresolved. Trimming took off 6 bases at V and 2 bases at J, with 9 bases between the two ends. The CDR3 extends over 13 amino acids. Germline-derived CDR1 and CDR2 are SEHNR and FQNEAQ (reference sequence). The CDR3 loop is CASSSTDTDTQYF. CDR3 sequence (DNA): TGTGCCAGCAGTTCGACCGACACAGATACGCAGTATTTT.

The chain has TRBV9 and TRBJ2-2, with a possible D match to TRBD2 (5 bases). This CDR3 is built from 13 residues. Germline V lookup: CDR1 SGDLS, CDR2 YYNGEE. V dropped 7 bases and J dropped 1 base, with 8 bases sitting between them. CDR3 protein: CASGGGNTGELFF. The CDR3 coding sequence is TGTGCCAGCGGAGGCGGGAACACCGGGGAGCTGTTTTTT.

The chain recombines TRBV27 with TRBJ2-7; the D call may be TRBD1 or TRBD2 (5 bases each). V dropped 3 bases and J dropped 7 bases, with 13 bases sitting between them. The CDR3 is 13 residues long. Germline V gives CDR1 MNHEY, CDR2 SMNVEV (reference sequence). CDR3 loop: CASSFKGTGEQYF. The CDR3 DNA follows: TGTGCCAGCAGTTTTAAGGGGACGGGGGAGCAGTACTTC.

V and J are TRBV7-6 and TRBJ2-3; 7 bases match TRBD2. V lost 4 bases and J lost 4; bases outside the gene matches: 11. The germline CDR1 and CDR2 sequences are SGHVS and FNYEAQ. CDR3 length: 16 residues. The DNA of the CDR3 is TGTGCCAGCAGCTCCCTAGCGGAGGTGGGACCAGATACGCAGTATTTT. Residues: CASSSLAEVGPDTQYF.

The V call is TRBV19, the J call TRBJ1-5, with 9 bases lining up with TRBD1. Germline assignment: CDR1 LNHDA and CDR2 SQIVND (reference sequence). This CDR3 spans 15 amino acids. Trimming cost V 3 bases and J 6 bases; bases outside gene matches: 6. The CDR3 DNA is TGTGCCAGTAGTATGGGACAGGGATTCGGTCAGCCCCAGCATTTT. The encoded protein is CASSMGQGFGQPQHF.